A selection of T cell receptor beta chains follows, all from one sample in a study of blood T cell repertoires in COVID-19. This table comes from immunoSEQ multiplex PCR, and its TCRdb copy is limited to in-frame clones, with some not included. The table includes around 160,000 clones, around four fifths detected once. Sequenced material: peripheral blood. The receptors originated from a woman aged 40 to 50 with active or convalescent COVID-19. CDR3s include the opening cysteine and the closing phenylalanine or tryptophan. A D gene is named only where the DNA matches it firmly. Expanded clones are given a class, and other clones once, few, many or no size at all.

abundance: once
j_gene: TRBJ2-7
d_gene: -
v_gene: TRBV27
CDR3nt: TGTGCCAGCAGTAGGCCTAGCGCCGGGAGTTACGAGCAGTACTTC
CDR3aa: CASSRPSAGSYEQYF

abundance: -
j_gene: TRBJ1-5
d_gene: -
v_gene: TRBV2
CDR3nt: TGTGCCAGCAGCGCTGAGAGGTGGGGCAATCAGCCCCAGCATTTT
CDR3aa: CASSAERWGNQPQHF

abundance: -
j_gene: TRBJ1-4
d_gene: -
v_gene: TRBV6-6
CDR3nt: TGTGCCAGCTTCGGACATTCGCAGCGTGAAAAACTGTTTTTT
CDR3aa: CASFGHSQREKLFF

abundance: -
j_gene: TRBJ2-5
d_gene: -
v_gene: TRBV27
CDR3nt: TGTGCCAGCAGTAACCGGGCAAACCGGGGAGAGACCCAGTACTTC
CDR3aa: CASSNRANRGETQYF

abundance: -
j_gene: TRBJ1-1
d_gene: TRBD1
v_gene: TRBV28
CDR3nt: TGTGCCAGCAGTGAGAACCCAGGGGGCGTGAACACTGAAGCTTTCTTT
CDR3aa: CASSENPGGVNTEAFF

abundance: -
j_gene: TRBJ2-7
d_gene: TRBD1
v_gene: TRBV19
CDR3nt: TGTGCCAGTAACTCCCGGGACAGGGGCCACGAGCAGTACTTC
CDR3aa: CASNSRDRGHEQYF

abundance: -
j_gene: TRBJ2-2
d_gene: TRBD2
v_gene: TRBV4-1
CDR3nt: TGCGCCAGCAGCCGGGCTAGCGGGGGTCCGAACACCGGGGAGCTGTTTTTT
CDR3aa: CASSRASGGPNTGELFF

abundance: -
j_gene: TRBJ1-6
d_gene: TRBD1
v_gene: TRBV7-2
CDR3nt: TGTGCCAGCACCTCGAGACAGGGAGGAAACTCACCCCTCCACTTT
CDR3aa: CASTSRQGGNSPLHF

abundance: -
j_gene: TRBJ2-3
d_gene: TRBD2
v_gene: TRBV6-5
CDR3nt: TGTGCCAGCAATGGGTGGACTAGCGGGGGTGATACGCAGTATTTT
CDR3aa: CASNGWTSGGDTQYF

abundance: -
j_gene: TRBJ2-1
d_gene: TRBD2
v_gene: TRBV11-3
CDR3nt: TGTGCCAGCAGCCCAAAGCGGGAGGGCCGGAATGAGCAGTTCTTC
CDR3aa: CASSPKREGRNEQFF

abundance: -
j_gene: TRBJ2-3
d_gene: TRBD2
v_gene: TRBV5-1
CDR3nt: TGCGCCAGCAAAACGGGGGAATTTACGGGGACTAGCGGGAGATTCGCAGATACGCAGTATTTT
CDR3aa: CASKTGEFTGTSGRFADTQYF

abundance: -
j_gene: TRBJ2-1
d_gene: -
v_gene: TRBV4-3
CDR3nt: TGCGCCAGCAGCCAGGGGGAGGCCCCAAGCTCCTACAATGAGCAGTTCTTC
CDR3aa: CASSQGEAPSSYNEQFF

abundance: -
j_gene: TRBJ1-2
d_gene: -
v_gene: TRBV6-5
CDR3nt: TGTGCCAGCAGCCGCGACAGTCCCATCTATGGCTACACCTTC
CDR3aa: CASSRDSPIYGYTF

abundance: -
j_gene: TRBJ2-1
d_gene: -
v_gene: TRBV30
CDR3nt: TGTGCCTGGAGCCGGACAGTTCCGCGGATTGCCTACAATGAGCAGTTCTTC
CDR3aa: CAWSRTVPRIAYNEQFF

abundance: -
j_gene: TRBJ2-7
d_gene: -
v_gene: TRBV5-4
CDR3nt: TGTGCCAGCAGCTTGGGCCCTTCGGAGTCCGAGCAGTACTTC
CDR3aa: CASSLGPSESEQYF

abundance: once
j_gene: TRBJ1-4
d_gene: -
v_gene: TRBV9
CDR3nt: TGTGCCAGCAGCGTAGTGAAGGGGAGGAATGAAAAACTGTTTTTT
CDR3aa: CASSVVKGRNEKLFF

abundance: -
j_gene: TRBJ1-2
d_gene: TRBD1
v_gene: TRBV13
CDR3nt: TGTGCCAGCAGCTTAACCGGACAGGCGGGGGGATACACCTTC
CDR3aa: CASSLTGQAGGYTF

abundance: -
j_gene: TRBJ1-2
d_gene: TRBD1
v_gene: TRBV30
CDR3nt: TGTGCCTGGAGCGGTGTGCAGGGGGCCTTCAGGGGCTACACCTTC
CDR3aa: CAWSGVQGAFRGYTF

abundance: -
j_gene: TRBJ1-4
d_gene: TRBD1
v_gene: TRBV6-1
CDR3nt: TGTGCCAGCAGTGAATTTCTGTGGGCAGGGGGTGAAAAACTGTTTTTT
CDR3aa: CASSEFLWAGGEKLFF

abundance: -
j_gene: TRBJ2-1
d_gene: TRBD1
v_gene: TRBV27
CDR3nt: TGTGCCAGCAGTCCGTGGGACAGGGTCAATGAGCAGTTCTTC
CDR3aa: CASSPWDRVNEQFF